This T cell receptor (beta chain) originates from a study of cytomegalovirus exposure and HLA in healthy donors (dated by TCRdb to 2016 to 2017). Study-level background: An earlier analysis of some 500 of the donors reported 276 Gb of sequence data and roughly 110 million unique TCR beta sequences from 150 million to 200 million T cells. Both class I and class II loci were covered by HLA typing, at four-digit resolution. Five DR-DQ haplotypes were treated as single units for association and clustering because of strong linkage in the cohort. Rather than using new phenotypic data, the later analysis identified candidate immune exposures from TCR beta sequences and from how often those sequences occurred across donors. Donor age, sex, ethnicity and CMV serostatus were collected together with the repertoire data. A later analysis re-examined previously published TCR beta repertoires from just over 650 donors and added high-resolution HLA genotyping to investigate patterns of TCR occurrence. Besides the first cohort of 666 subjects, a separate validation cohort made up of 120 different subjects was used. An earlier analysis of 450 to 750 of the donors used high-throughput TCR beta sequencing to judge whether each TCR beta V gene segment behaved as functional or pseudogenic. All discovery cohort repertoires had been generated using a single sequencing platform. Roughly 300 gigabases of sequencing data and tens of millions of unique TCR sequences were included in an early release covering about 700 HLA-typed donors. In a later genetic analysis, genome-wide SNP genotypes for about 65% of the roughly 700 donors were used, and that subset was treated as a discovery cohort. To predict cytomegalovirus infection status, the study combined high-throughput TCR immunosequencing, statistical association of individual TCRs with disease status, and machine learning. Typing coverage varied by locus: roughly 629-630 donors for A, B, C, DRB1 and DQB1; 500 to 550 for DQA1; over 600 for DPA1; around 490 for DPB1. The study profiled the T cell repertoires of under 700 subjects by immunosequencing and related them to cytomegalovirus serostatus. On average, around 230,000 unique TCR beta nucleotide sequences were sequenced per donor among some 430 genotyped donors of the cohort, with approximately 18% of those sequences being non-productive. The genetic ancestry cluster associated with self-reported Caucasian donors included roughly four fifths of the roughly 390 genotyped donors. The aim of the study was to test whether cataloging public T cell receptors could identify signatures of past pathogen exposure. Broad study findings and their caveats: For the cohort, immune exposure information was limited to CMV serostatus. The sequencing pipeline was judged likely to have produced a cluster of highly shared sequence variants as a technical artifact. A further reported finding was that TCR beta sequences accurately predicted the HLA-A and HLA-B alleles for most subjects in the first cohort. Because counts were too low, 15 to 20 rarely observed V segments, including chromosome 9 orphons, were left out of the earlier analysis of several hundred of the donors. In a later analysis, around 15,000 TCR beta sequences were associated with specific HLA alleles at a false discovery rate of 0.05. Strong co-occurrence of HLA alleles, especially DR and DQ, made assigning TCR associations to individual alleles difficult. Because some donors lacked HLA typing at each locus, the association tests relied only on the typed subset. The classifier was reported to diagnose cytomegalovirus status with high specificity and sensitivity in both the original cohort and the validation cohort. Three of the identified cytomegalovirus-associated TCR beta chains were confirmed in vitro to be specific for cytomegalovirus antigens. Presence/absence analyses assumed roughly uniform sequencing depth across donors, an assumption that may not hold. Most CMV-associated TCR beta chains appeared to be HLA-restricted in a later analysis, and the HLA associations seemed to be driven largely by CMV exposure. In a later genetic analysis, fewer N-insertions in productive TCRs were reported among donors in an Asian-associated ancestry cluster than the roughly 700-donor mean. In a later analysis, HLA-associated TCR beta chains showed more clonal expansion and lower generation probabilities than non-associated chains that were equally common. In an earlier analysis of several hundred of the donors, most TCR beta V segments were observed in productive rearrangements about 90% or about 30% of the time, broadly matching IMGT annotations. A later analysis found that TCR association rates varied across HLA loci, with DRB1 alleles showing the most associated TCRs and HLA-C alleles the fewest. According to the authors, the approach could potentially be generalized to other disease states and immunological phenotypes. Only TCR beta chains were sequenced in this cohort, and the absence of alpha or paired-chain data limited detectable features. A later genetic analysis associated a missense DCLRE1C variant with V-gene and J-gene trimming of TCR beta chains, and an independent cohort replicated the association. Linkage disequilibrium might explain the correlated functional status among segregating V segments, but an unknown experimental factor could not be excluded. Some IMGT-functional V segments, including TRBV6-2 and TRBV6-3, could not be distinguished by the 87-base-pair reads and were therefore excluded. A total of 150 or so TCR beta chains were listed by the study as associated with cytomegalovirus. While some public TCRs were present in many individuals, most TCR sequences turned up only very rarely across donors. According to a later analysis, parvovirus B19, influenza, CMV and Epstein-Barr virus appeared linked to several top co-occurrence clusters.

Taken from cysteine to phenylalanine, the CDR3 has 12 residues. Of all the DNA, just the CDR3 is kept, 36 bases in frame from base 1. CDR1 GTSNPN and CDR2 SVGIG were looked up in the germline V gene (reference sequence). The library was prepared using the immunoSEQ multiplex PCR assay. A mixture of 60 forward primers for TCR Vbeta segments and 13 reverse primers for TCR Jbeta segments was used in the multiplex PCR. Amplification of the CDR3 region of rearranged TCR beta genes was performed with a multiplex PCR assay on genomic DNA. The amplified TCR beta libraries were sequenced on the Illumina HiSeq System as 87-base-pair reads. From the authors' description of their analysis: A later analysis tallied roughly 76 million unique TCR beta chains across the 660 or so repertoires, and about 12 million of those chains were shared by two or more donors. To remove PCR and sequencing errors, raw reads were error-corrected and collapsed into unique sequences using a nearest-neighbor algorithm that merged closely related sequences. V, D and J gene segments were assigned by aligning CDR3 sequences to IMGT reference sequences. For a sequence to be retained, a match of at least six nucleotides was required to both a V gene segment and a J gene segment. Rearrangements were classified as productive when the CDR3 lacked stop codons and remained in frame with V and J, and all other rearrangements were classified as non-productive. CDR3 was defined according to IMGT convention as the region running from the second conserved V-encoded cysteine to the conserved J-encoded phenylalanine. Sequences without an unambiguous match to a single V gene segment were excluded from the earlier analysis of several hundred of the donors. An earlier analysis of several hundred of the donors classified V segments as functional when productive rearrangements were above 56.7% and as segregating when the standard deviation between donors was above 5%. A statistical classification framework was built for diagnosing cytomegalovirus status from the catalog of TCR beta chain sequences. V and J gene assignment, in a later analysis, came from comparing TCR nucleotide sequences with IMGT/GENE-DB human TR gene sequences. Using the TCRdist pipeline, a later analysis assigned CDR3 sequences along with most-parsimonious VDJ recombination scenarios. In a later analysis, each TCR beta chain was defined by its CDR3 amino acid sequence together with its V-gene family, and reads lacking a unique V-gene family were excluded. To address suspected cross-contamination and a sequencing artifact, a later analysis removed a few hundred highly shared, low-generation-probability nucleotide sequences. For each public chain, a later analysis derived a clonal expansion index from normalized ranks of inferred template counts within each repertoire. In a later analysis, generation probabilities were computed with a VDJ recombination model fitted to out-of-frame rearrangements, and the resulting probabilities were checked against IGoR. In a later analysis, TCR-TCR, TCR-HLA and TCR-CMV co-occurrence was scored with hypergeometric tests, and a repertoire-size bias correction was applied to TCR pairs. False discovery rates were estimated in a later analysis by permuting HLA or CMV assignments 20 times. In a later analysis, co-occurring TCRs were grouped using DBSCAN, with TCRdist sequence similarity added in when clustering inside HLA-allele-positive subsets. Co-occurrence clustering excluded repertoires with fewer than 30,000 or more than 120,000 public chains, plus five with anomalous nucleotide sharing. In TCRdb, the immuneACCESS table is reduced to in-frame sequences with V and J assigned. These tables do not hold every clone; where another copy was compared, an unresolved V gene accounts for under half, and the others remain unexplained. The DNA was the basis for D and trimming; V, J and clone size are from that table. The sample has 130,000 to 150,000 clones on record, 79% of them singletons. The ten most abundant clones make up around 7% of the sample.

Points on this clone: Its target antigen remains unknown. A read error may account for a junction end that differs from germline. The sample has other DNA sequences that encode this CDR3 too.

In total, roughly 670 healthy bone marrow donors made up the cohort. All cohort members were sampled while nominally healthy, although unrecorded immune exposures were likely present. The donor was CMV seropositive and belonged to the group of about 290 seropositive cohort members. Each donor provided a peripheral blood sample, and peripheral blood mononuclear cells were used for TCR beta sequencing. The Qiagen DNeasy Blood Extraction Kit was used to extract genomic DNA from the blood cell samples. The sequence links TRBV30 to TRBJ1-2, with 9 bases matching TRBD1. Material for sequencing was PBMCs. This sequence was found in a woman aged 35 to 49 in good health and CMV-seropositive. The sequenced DNA: TGCGCCGGACAGGGGACATACACAGGCTACACCTTC. This codes for CAGQGTYTGYTF.